The T cell receptor (beta chain) described here comes from a study of blood T cell repertoires in COVID-19. Turning to the study itself: COVID-19 samples, acute and convalescent, were from the United States, Italy and Spain. Nucleic acid was either cDNA or gDNA, and it came from T cells, B-cell-depleted T cells, or PBMCs.

The Seattle patients, enrolled during active infection, were followed longitudinally. With 1 base removed from V and 7 bases from J, the gap between germline ends came to 17 bases. The CDR3 covers 16 residues. Germline assignment: CDR1 SGHTA and CDR2 FQGNSA. Authors' processing steps: Estimation of nucleated cell counts relied on the amplification of reference gene primers. The method was immunoSEQ multiplex PCR; TCRdb's version includes in-frame clones alone and lacks a portion of them. The DNA gave D and trimming, while V, J and clone size come from that table. The table shows about 270,000 clones, with about nine tenths occurring only once.

The sequence derives from a woman in her twenties or thirties with COVID-19, enrolled during active disease. Material: peripheral blood. The chain carries TRBV7-2 and TRBJ1-5; tentative D call: TRBD1 (6 bases). The CDR3 DNA follows: TGTGCCAGCAGCTTAGAACCCTCAGGGGCGAGACAGCCCCAGCATTTT. Its translation is CASSLEPSGARQPQHF.